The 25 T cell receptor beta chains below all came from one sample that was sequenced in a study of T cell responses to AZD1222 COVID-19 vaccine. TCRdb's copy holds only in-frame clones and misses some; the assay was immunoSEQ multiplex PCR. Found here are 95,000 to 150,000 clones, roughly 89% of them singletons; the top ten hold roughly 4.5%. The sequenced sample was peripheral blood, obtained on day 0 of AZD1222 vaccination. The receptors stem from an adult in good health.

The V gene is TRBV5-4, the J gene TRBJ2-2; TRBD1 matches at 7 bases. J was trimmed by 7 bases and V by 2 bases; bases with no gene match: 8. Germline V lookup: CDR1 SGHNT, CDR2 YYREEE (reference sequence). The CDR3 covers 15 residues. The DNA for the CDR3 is TGTGCCAGCAGCTTAACTGACAGGGCGGGCGGGGAGCTGTTTTTT. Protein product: CASSLTDRAGGELFF.

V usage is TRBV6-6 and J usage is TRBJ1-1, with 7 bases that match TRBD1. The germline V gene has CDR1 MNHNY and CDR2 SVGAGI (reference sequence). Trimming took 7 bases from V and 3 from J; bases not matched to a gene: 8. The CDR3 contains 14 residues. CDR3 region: CASTYEGADTEAFF. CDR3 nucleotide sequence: TGTGCCAGCACCTACGAGGGGGCGGACACTGAAGCTTTCTTT.

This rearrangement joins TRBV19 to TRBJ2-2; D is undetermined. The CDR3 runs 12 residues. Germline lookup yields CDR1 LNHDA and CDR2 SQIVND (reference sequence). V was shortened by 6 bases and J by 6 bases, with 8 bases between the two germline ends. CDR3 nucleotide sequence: TGTGCCAGTAGAAGTGGGGCCGGGGAGCTGTTTTTT. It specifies CASRSGAGELFF.

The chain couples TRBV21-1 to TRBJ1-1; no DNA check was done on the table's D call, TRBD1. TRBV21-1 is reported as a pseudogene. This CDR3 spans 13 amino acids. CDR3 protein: CATMTGGGTEAFF. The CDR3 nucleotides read TGTGCCACCATGACAGGGGGTGGGACTGAAGCTTTCTTT.

The CDR3 DNA sequence: TGTGCCAGCACCTCGATGAGTAACTATGGCTACACCTTC. Translating it yields CASTSMSNYGYTF. The V and J genes are TRBV28 and TRBJ1-2; no clear D. Trimming stripped 7 bases from V and 1 base from J, with 10 bases between. Germline CDR1 is MDHEN and CDR2 is SYDVKM. The length of the CDR3 is 13 residues.

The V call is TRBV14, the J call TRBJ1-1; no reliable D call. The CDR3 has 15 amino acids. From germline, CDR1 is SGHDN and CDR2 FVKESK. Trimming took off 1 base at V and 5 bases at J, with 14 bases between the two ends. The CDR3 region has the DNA TGTGCCAGCAGCCAAGTGTACACCCTGGGGACTGAAGCTTTCTTT. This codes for CASSQVYTLGTEAFF.

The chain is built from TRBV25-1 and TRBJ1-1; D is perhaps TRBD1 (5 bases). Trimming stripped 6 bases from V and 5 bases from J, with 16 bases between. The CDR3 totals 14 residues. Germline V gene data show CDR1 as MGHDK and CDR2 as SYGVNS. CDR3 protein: CASRGTGGWTEAFF. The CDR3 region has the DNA TGTGCCAGCAGGGGTACAGGCGGGTGGACTGAAGCTTTCTTT.

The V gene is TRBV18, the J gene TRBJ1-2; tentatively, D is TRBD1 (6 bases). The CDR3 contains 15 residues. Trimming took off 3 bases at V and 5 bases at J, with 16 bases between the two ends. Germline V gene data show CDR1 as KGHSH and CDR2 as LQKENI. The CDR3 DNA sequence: TGTGCCAGCTCACCGTCTGTAGGACAGACATATGGCTACACCTTC. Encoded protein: CASSPSVGQTYGYTF.

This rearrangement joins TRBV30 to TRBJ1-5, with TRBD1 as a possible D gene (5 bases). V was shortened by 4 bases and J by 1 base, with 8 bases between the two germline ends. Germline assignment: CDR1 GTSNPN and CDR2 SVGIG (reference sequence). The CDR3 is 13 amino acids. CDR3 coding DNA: TGTGCCTGGAACAGGTTAAGCAATCAGCCCCAGCATTTT. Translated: CAWNRLSNQPQHF. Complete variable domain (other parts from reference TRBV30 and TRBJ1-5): SQTIHQWPATLVQPVGSPLSLECTVEGTSNPNLYWYRQAAGRGLQLLFYSVGIGQISSEVPQNLSASRPQDRQFILSSKKLLLSDSGFYLCAWNRLSNQPQHFGDGTRLSIL.

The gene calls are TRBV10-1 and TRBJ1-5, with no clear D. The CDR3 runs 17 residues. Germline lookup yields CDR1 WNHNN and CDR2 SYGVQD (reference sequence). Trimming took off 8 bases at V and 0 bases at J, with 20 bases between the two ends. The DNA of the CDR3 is TGCGCCAGCGGACCAACCTCACACAGATATAGCAATCAGCCCCAGCATTTT. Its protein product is CASGPTSHRYSNQPQHF.

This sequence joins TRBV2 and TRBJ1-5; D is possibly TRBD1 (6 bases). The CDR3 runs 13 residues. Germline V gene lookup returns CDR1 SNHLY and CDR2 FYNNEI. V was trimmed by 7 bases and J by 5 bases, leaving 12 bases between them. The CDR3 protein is CASTLGQHQPQHF. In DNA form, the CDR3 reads TGTGCCAGCACCCTCGGACAGCATCAGCCCCAGCATTTT.

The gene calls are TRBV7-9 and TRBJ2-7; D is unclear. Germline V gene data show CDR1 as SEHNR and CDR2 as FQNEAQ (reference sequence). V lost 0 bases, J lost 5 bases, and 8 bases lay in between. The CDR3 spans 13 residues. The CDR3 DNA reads TGTGCCAGCAGCTTAGCAGGGATTCACGAGCAGTACTTC. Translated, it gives CASSLAGIHEQYF.

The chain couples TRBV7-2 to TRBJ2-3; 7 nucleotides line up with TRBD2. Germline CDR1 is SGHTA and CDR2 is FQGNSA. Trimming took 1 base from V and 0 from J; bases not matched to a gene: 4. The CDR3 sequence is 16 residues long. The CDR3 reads CASSLVAGVSTDTQYF. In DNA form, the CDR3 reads TGTGCCAGCAGCTTAGTTGCGGGGGTCAGCACAGATACGCAGTATTTT. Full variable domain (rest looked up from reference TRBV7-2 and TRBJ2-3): GAGVSQSPSNKVTEKGKDVELRCDPISGHTALYWYRQSLGQGLEFLIYFQGNSAPDKSGLPSDRFSAERTGGSVSTLTIQRTQQEDSAVYLCASSLVAGVSTDTQYFGPGTRLTVL.

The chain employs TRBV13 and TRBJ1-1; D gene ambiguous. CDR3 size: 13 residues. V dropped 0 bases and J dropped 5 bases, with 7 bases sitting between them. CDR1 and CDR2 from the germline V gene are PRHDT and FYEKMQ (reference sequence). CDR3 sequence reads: CASSLGGRTEAFF. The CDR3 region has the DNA TGTGCCAGCAGCTTAGGGGGCCGGACTGAAGCTTTCTTT.

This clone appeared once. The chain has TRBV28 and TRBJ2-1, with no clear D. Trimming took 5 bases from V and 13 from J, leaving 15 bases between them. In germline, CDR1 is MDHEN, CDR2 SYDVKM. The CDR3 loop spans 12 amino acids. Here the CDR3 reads CASSVNPIEQFF. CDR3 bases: TGTGCCAGCAGTGTCAATCCAATAGAACAGTTCTTC.

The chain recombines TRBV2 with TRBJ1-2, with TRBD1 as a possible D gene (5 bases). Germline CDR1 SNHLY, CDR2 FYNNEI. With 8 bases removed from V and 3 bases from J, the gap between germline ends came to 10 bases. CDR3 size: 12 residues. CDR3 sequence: CASRLGDYGYTF. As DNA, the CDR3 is TGTGCCAGCCGATTGGGGGACTATGGCTACACCTTC.

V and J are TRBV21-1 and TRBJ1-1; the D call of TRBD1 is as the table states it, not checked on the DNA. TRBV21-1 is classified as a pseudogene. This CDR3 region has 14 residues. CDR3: CAVPPWGMNTEAFF. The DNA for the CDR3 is TGTGCCGTCCCCCCGTGGGGCATGAACACTGAAGCTTTCTTT.

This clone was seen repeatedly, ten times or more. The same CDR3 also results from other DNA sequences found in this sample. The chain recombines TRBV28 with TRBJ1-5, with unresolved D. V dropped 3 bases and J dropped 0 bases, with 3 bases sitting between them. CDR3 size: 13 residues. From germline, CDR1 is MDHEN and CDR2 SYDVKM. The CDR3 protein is CASSFSSNQPQHF. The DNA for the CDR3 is TGTGCCAGCAGTTTTAGTAGCAATCAGCCCCAGCATTTT.

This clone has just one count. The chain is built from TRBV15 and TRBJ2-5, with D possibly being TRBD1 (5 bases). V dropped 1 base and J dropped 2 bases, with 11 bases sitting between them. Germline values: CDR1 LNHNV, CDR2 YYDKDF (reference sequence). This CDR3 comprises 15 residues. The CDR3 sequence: CATSRGRQRQETQYF. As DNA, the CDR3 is TGTGCCACCAGCAGAGGCCGACAGAGACAAGAGACCCAGTACTTC.

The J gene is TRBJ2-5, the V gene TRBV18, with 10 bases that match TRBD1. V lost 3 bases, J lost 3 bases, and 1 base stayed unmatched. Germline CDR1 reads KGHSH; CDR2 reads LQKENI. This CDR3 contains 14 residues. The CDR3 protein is CASSPGTGEETQYF. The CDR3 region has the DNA TGTGCCAGCTCACCCGGGACAGGGGAAGAGACCCAGTACTTC.

Here the CDR3 reads CASRWGGGTEAFF. CDR3 in DNA: TGTGCCAGCAGGTGGGGGGGAGGGACTGAAGCTTTCTTT. J is TRBJ1-1 and V is TRBV12-3 or TRBV12-4, with D possibly being TRBD1 (5 bases). V was pared by 6 bases and J by 5 bases, with 13 bases between. The CDR3 has 13 amino acids.

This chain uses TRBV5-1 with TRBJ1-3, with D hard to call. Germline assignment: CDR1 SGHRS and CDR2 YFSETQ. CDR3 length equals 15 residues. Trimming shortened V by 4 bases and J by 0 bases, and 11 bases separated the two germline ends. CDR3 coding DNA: TGCGCCAGCAGCCCTGAACCGTACTCTGGAAACACCATATATTTT. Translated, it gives CASSPEPYSGNTIYF.

The CDR3 nucleotides read TGTGCCAGCAGTCCATCCGGGACAGGAACCCCTATTGAGGAAAAACTGTTTTTT. Translation: CASSPSGTGTPIEEKLFF. The chain employs TRBV11-2 and TRBJ1-4; TRBD1 aligns across 8 bases. Germline V gives CDR1 SGHAT, CDR2 FQNNGV. This CDR3 comprises 18 residues. The trim removed 6 bases at V and 8 bases at J, leaving 20 bases unmatched. Full variable domain (rest looked up from reference TRBV11-2 and TRBJ1-4): EAGVAQSPRYKIIEKRQSVAFWCNPISGHATLYWYQQILGQGPKLLIQFQNNGVVDDSQLPKDRFSAERLKGVDSTLKIQPAKLEDSAVYLCASSPSGTGTPIEEKLFFGSGTQLSVL.

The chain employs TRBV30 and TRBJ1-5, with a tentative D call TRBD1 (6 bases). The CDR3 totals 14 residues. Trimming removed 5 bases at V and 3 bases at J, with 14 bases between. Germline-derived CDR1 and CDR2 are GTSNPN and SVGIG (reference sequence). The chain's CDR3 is CAWGLGAPNQPQHF. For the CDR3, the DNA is TGTGCCTGGGGTTTGGGGGCCCCCAATCAGCCCCAGCATTTT.

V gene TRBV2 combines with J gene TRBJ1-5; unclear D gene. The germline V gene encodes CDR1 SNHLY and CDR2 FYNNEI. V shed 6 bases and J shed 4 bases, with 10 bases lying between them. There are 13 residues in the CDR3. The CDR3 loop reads CASRGGGNQPQHF. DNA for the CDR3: TGTGCCAGCAGGGGTGGAGGGAATCAGCCCCAGCATTTT.